These T cell receptor beta chains were read from a single sample in a study of control samples from healthy donors and cancer patients. The repertoire was sequenced with immunoSEQ multiplex PCR; TCRdb's copy has only in-frame clones and lacks some. The profile shows approximately 74,000 clones, approximately 94% of them singletons. Sequences were obtained from blood. Receptors were obtained from a woman in her twenties or thirties in good health. The CDR3 runs from the conserved cysteine through the conserved F or W. D genes are given only for firm matches. Size tells how often a clone was seen (once, few, many) or the class of an expanded clone, and some rows leave it out.

>.|.|TRBV18|TRBJ2-7
TGTGCCAGCTCACCGCAAACCCTAAACGAGCAGTACTTC
CASSPQTLNEQYF
>.|.|TRBV7-9|TRBJ1-1
TGTGCCACCAGAGGAGTGGCTGAAGCTTTCTTT
CATRGVAEAFF
>.|.|TRBV18|TRBJ2-7
TGTGCCAGCTCACCACGGCCGGGGGGCGTCTACGAGCAGTACTTC
CASSPRPGGVYEQYF
>.|.|TRBV19|TRBJ1-4
TGTGCCAGTAGTATACAGGGCCCTAATGAAAAACTGTTTTTT
CASSIQGPNEKLFF
>.|.|TRBV30|TRBJ1-2
TGTGCCTGGAGTGTCACGGGGGGCGATGGCTACACCTTC
CAWSVTGGDGYTF
>.|.|TRBV9|TRBJ1-2
TGTGCCAGCAGCGTAGATCCCGAAATAGCTGGTAGCTACACCTTC
CASSVDPEIAGSYTF
>.|.|TRBV4-1|TRBJ2-3
TGCGCCAGCAGCCAAGTCCTAGTCACAGATACGCAGTATTTT
CASSQVLVTDTQYF
>.|.|TRBV4-1|TRBJ1-2
TGCGCCAGCAGCCAAGACTGGGAGGGCTACACCTTC
CASSQDWEGYTF
>.|TRBD2|TRBV14|TRBJ2-1
TGTGCCAGCAGCCAAGTGGAGCGGGGGGGCTGGGGTGAGCAGTTCTTC
CASSQVERGGWGEQFF
>.|.|TRBV28|TRBJ1-2
TGTGCCAGCAGTTTCAATGCCTATGGCTACACCTTC
CASSFNAYGYTF
>.|.|TRBV6-5|TRBJ1-1
TGTGCCAGCAGTTACCAGGGAATCACTGAAGCTTTCTTT
CASSYQGITEAFF
>.|TRBD1|TRBV29-1|TRBJ2-7
TGCAGCTCCCGGACAGGGGGCGCCGAGCAGTACTTC
CSSRTGGAEQYF
>once|.|TRBV7-7|TRBJ2-5
TGTGCTAGCAGCTTATATAGTTCGGAGACCCAGTACTTC
CASSLYSSETQYF
>.|.|TRBV6-5|TRBJ2-3
TGTGCCAGCAGTTACTCGACCGGGACCACAGATACGCAGTATTTT
CASSYSTGTTDTQYF
>.|.|TRBV3-1/TRBV3-2|TRBJ1-4
TGTGCCAGCAGCGTTATAGGGGGGGTTCGGGGAAAACTGTTTTTT
CASSVIGGVRGKLFF
>.|.|TRBV28|TRBJ1-5
TGTGCCAGTTCAAGGGGGAGGGTAGCCAATCAGCCCCAGCATTTT
CASSRGRVANQPQHF
>.|TRBD2|TRBV4-1|TRBJ2-5
TGCGCCAGCAGCCAAGCTGGTAGCGGGGGGGCTTGGGAGACCCAGTACTTC
CASSQAGSGGAWETQYF
>.|TRBD1|TRBV18|TRBJ1-3
TGTGCCAGCTCACCCACGGGACAGAGCCCCTCTGGAAACACCATATATTTT
CASSPTGQSPSGNTIYF
>.|TRBD2|TRBV6-5|TRBJ2-1
TGTGCCAGCCGTTCTAGCGGGCCCGCTACCAATGAGCAGTTCTTC
CASRSSGPATNEQFF
>.|.|TRBV5-1|TRBJ1-4
TGCGCCAGCAGCCGTAGCGGAACTAATGAAAAACTGTTTTTT
CASSRSGTNEKLFF
>once|TRBD1|TRBV11-3|TRBJ1-1
TGTGCCAGCAGCTTAGATTGGACAGGGAGGTCTGAAGCTTTCTTT
CASSLDWTGRSEAFF
>.|.|TRBV13|TRBJ2-1
TGTGCCAGTACCCAAAGGGGCGGTTACAATGAGCAGTTCTTC
CASTQRGGYNEQFF
>.|.|TRBV14|TRBJ1-6
TGTGCCAGCAGCCAGGGGCAGCTAATTTATAATTCACCCCTCCACTTT
CASSQGQLIYNSPLHF
>once|TRBD2|TRBV3-1/TRBV3-2|TRBJ2-1
TGTGCCCGCAGCGCCCCCCTGAGCGGGGGGGGGAGCTCCTACAATGAGCAGTTCTTC
CARSAPLSGGGSSYNEQFF
>once|.|TRBV19|TRBJ1-2
TGTGCCAGTAGTCCCCTAGCAGGGATGAGGTATGGCTACACCTTC
CASSPLAGMRYGYTF
>.|.|TRBV5-5|TRBJ1-1
TGTGCCAGCAGCTTAAGCTGGGGGGGGGCGAACACTGAAGCTTTCTTT
CASSLSWGGANTEAFF
>.|.|TRBV28|TRBJ1-2
TGTGCCAGCAGTTTTAGTTCTAACTATGGCTACACCTTC
CASSFSSNYGYTF
>.|.|TRBV28|TRBJ2-1
TGTGCCAGCAGTTTGTTGGGCAGACGTGCGTTCTTC
CASSLLGRRAFF
>.|.|TRBV11-2|TRBJ1-5
TGTGCCAGCAGCTCACGCCTTGACAGTAAAGGTCAGCCCCAGCATTTT
CASSSRLDSKGQPQHF
>.|.|TRBV7-3|TRBJ2-2
TGTGCCAGCAGCTTAATCGCAGGGAACACCGGGGAGCTGTTTTTT
CASSLIAGNTGELFF
>.|TRBD2|TRBV28|TRBJ2-5
TGTGCCAGCAGTCCCAGCATAGCGGGGCCGTCGGCCCAGTACTTC
CASSPSIAGPSAQYF
>.|.|TRBV6-4|TRBJ2-3
TGTGCCAGCAGTCTGACTACCTCAGATACGCAGTATTTT
CASSLTTSDTQYF
>few|.|TRBV25-1|TRBJ2-2
TGTGCCAGCAGCAACACCAACACCGGGGAGCTGTTTTTT
CASSNTNTGELFF
>.|.|TRBV10-3|TRBJ2-3
TGTGCCATCAGTGAGTCGAGACTAAACACAGATACGCAGTATTTT
CAISESRLNTDTQYF
>.|.|TRBV2|TRBJ2-1
TGTGCCAGCACCGGCCGGGGAGCGGACAATGAGCAGTTCTTC
CASTGRGADNEQFF
>.|.|TRBV9|TRBJ2-5
TGTGCCAGCAGCGTGGGGTCTAGGGAAGAGACCCAGTACTTC
CASSVGSREETQYF
>few|.|TRBV2|TRBJ2-1
TGTGCCAGCAGTGAAGCGGGGGCCTCCTACAATGAGCAGTTCTTC
CASSEAGASYNEQFF
>.|.|TRBV5-5|TRBJ1-2
TGTGCCAGCAGCCAGACCGGGATACCGAGTATTTATGGCTACACCTTC
CASSQTGIPSIYGYTF
>.|TRBD1|TRBV18|TRBJ1-4
TGTGCCAGCTCACGACAGGGGGATAATGAAAAACTGTTTTTT
CASSRQGDNEKLFF
>.|.|TRBV6-6|TRBJ1-2
TGTGCCAGCAGTTATGACGGTGGGGACTATGGCTACACCTTC
CASSYDGGDYGYTF
>.|.|TRBV3-1/TRBV3-2|TRBJ2-1
TGTGCCAGCAGCCAAGTTTTATCGGGTGAGCAGTTCTTC
CASSQVLSGEQFF
>.|.|TRBV11-2|TRBJ2-5
TGTGCCAGCAGCTTAGAAGTTGGGTACCAAGAGACCCAGTACTTC
CASSLEVGYQETQYF
>.|.|TRBV3-1/TRBV3-2|TRBJ1-3
TGTGCCAGCAGCCAAGATTTAAACAGGGTTTTGCCCATATATTTT
CASSQDLNRVLPIYF
>.|.|TRBV7-2|TRBJ1-2
TGTGCCAGCAGCCCCCAAGTAAACTATGGCTACACCTTC
CASSPQVNYGYTF
>.|TRBD1|TRBV23-1|TRBJ2-2
TGCGCCAGCAGACTACTGCCGGGACAGGGGGCGATCGGGGAGCTGTTTTTT
CASRLLPGQGAIGELFF
>.|TRBD1|TRBV9|TRBJ1-2
TGTGCCAGCAGCCACACGATCGGGCAGGGGGCGGGTGGCTACACCTTC
CASSHTIGQGAGGYTF
>.|.|TRBV2|TRBJ1-6
TGTGCCAGCAGTGAAGAGGGGGTTGGCTCACCCCTCCACTTT
CASSEEGVGSPLHF
>.|TRBD2|TRBV7-2|TRBJ2-3
TGTGCCACTAGCGGGGGCCTCACAGATACGCAGTATTTT
CATSGGLTDTQYF
>once|TRBD2|TRBV5-4|TRBJ2-1
TGTGCCAGCAGCTTGGCTAGCGGGGTCTCCTACAATGAGCAGTTCTTC
CASSLASGVSYNEQFF
>.|.|TRBV2|TRBJ2-5
TGTGCCAGCAGCCTTAGTTTAGGAGAGACCCAGTACTTC
CASSLSLGETQYF